This T cell receptor beta chain was recovered during a study of CD8 T cells in Susac syndrome. Random hexamers were used to reverse transcribe the RNA input (0.5 to 1 ug). The CDR3 of TCR beta was amplified by immunoSEQ multiplex PCR across 54 Vbeta and 13 Jbeta. TCRdb analysed the immunoSEQ multiplex PCR reads with MiXCR anew, one entry per CDR3 protein. This sample has 150,000 to 200,000 distinct CDR3 sequences, with approximately 96% found just once. TCR beta sequencing was performed on blood CD8+ and CD4+ T cells. Stable or active relapsing-remitting multiple sclerosis, untreated and meeting revised McDonald criteria, defined the controls. The CD8+ and CD4+ T cells were isolated magnetically using a negative isolation approach, whereas the TEMRA cells were enriched by FACS. Trimming cost V 8 bases and J 6 bases, with 14 bases left between them. From germline, CDR1 is GTSNPN and CDR2 SVGIG (reference sequence). This CDR3 contains 13 residues.

The chain uses TRBV30 and TRBJ1-6; a possible D gene is TRBD1 (6 bases). Material for sequencing was CD4+ T cells from PBMCs. The TCR sequence derives from a human donor with multiple sclerosis. This CDR3 reads CAGTRGGNSPLHF. The CDR3 nucleotides read TGTGCCGGGACGAGGGGGGGTAATTCACCCCTCCACTTT.